This is a list of T cell receptor beta chains from one sample in a study of T cell changes during pregnancy in multiple sclerosis. The table came from immunoSEQ multiplex PCR; TCRdb's copy has only in-frame clones and leaves some out. Here the sample spans about 13,000 clones, about nine tenths being singletons. The source material was CD8+ T cells from peripheral blood mononuclear cells, sampled in the first trimester of pregnancy. The receptors stem from a female donor with multiple sclerosis, enrolled in a pregnancy study. The CDR3 runs from the conserved cysteine through the conserved F or W. Fields, in order: J gene, V gene, CDR3 protein.

j_call: TRBJ2-7
v_call: TRBV7-9
cdr3_aa: CASSLGQGQDEQYF

j_call: TRBJ1-2
v_call: TRBV4-3
cdr3_aa: CASSQARLTRGGYGYTF

j_call: TRBJ2-3
v_call: TRBV5-1
cdr3_aa: CASSLRGAGKDTQYF

j_call: TRBJ2-7
v_call: TRBV6-6
cdr3_aa: CASSYPRHFYEQYF

j_call: TRBJ2-2
v_call: TRBV7-9
cdr3_aa: CASSFRAGGPNTGELFF

j_call: TRBJ1-2
v_call: TRBV29-1
cdr3_aa: CSVATGNYGYTF

j_call: TRBJ2-1
v_call: TRBV5-4
cdr3_aa: CASSLDGGQAYNEQFF

j_call: TRBJ1-2
v_call: TRBV29-1
cdr3_aa: CSVPGQGAVGYTF

j_call: TRBJ1-1
v_call: TRBV4-3
cdr3_aa: CASSQTGNTEAFF

j_call: TRBJ2-1
v_call: TRBV10-2
cdr3_aa: CASSESLGSFTSEQFF

j_call: TRBJ2-2
v_call: TRBV27
cdr3_aa: CASGTGEAGELFF

j_call: TRBJ2-7
v_call: TRBV7-3
cdr3_aa: CASSSGFYEQYF

j_call: TRBJ2-5
v_call: TRBV19
cdr3_aa: CASTLGPGGQETQYF

j_call: TRBJ2-7
v_call: TRBV27
cdr3_aa: CASSLSRAYEQYF

j_call: TRBJ2-7
v_call: TRBV13
cdr3_aa: CASSSGTEYEQYF

j_call: TRBJ2-3
v_call: TRBV2
cdr3_aa: CASSEHRTDTQYF

j_call: TRBJ2-1
v_call: TRBV9
cdr3_aa: CASSISAGGHEQFF

j_call: TRBJ2-3
v_call: TRBV7-9
cdr3_aa: CASSLNPAETDTQYF

j_call: TRBJ1-2
v_call: TRBV27
cdr3_aa: CASSWDRGRNGYTF

j_call: TRBJ1-5
v_call: TRBV4-1
cdr3_aa: CASSQGGAGTGEQPQHF

j_call: TRBJ1-5
v_call: TRBV28
cdr3_aa: CASSPRGTVNQPQHF

j_call: TRBJ1-1
v_call: TRBV19
cdr3_aa: CASTSRTGHTEAFF

j_call: TRBJ2-1
v_call: TRBV27
cdr3_aa: CASSIAGGPYNEQFF

j_call: TRBJ2-3
v_call: TRBV29-1
cdr3_aa: CSAGQGITDTQYF

j_call: TRBJ1-4
v_call: TRBV15
cdr3_aa: CATSRGTEGSYEKLFF

j_call: TRBJ2-2
v_call: TRBV9
cdr3_aa: CASSYGEGELFF

j_call: TRBJ1-5
v_call: TRBV27
cdr3_aa: CASRLGGSNQPQHF

j_call: TRBJ1-6
v_call: TRBV6-1
cdr3_aa: CASSEWDGQGESPLHF

j_call: TRBJ2-7
v_call: TRBV5-5
cdr3_aa: CASSLWDSSYEQYF

j_call: TRBJ1-5
v_call: TRBV4-1
cdr3_aa: CASSQDGRGIYQPQHF

j_call: TRBJ2-3
v_call: TRBV29-1
cdr3_aa: CSVNTQGRTDTQYF

j_call: TRBJ1-1
v_call: TRBV6-5
cdr3_aa: CASSYSRPTTEAFF

j_call: TRBJ1-1
v_call: TRBV19
cdr3_aa: CASSKYREATEAFF

j_call: TRBJ2-5
v_call: TRBV6-6
cdr3_aa: CASSYWVAGGGETQYF

j_call: TRBJ1-2
v_call: TRBV2
cdr3_aa: CASTLGLVGYTF

j_call: TRBJ2-7
v_call: TRBV7-2
cdr3_aa: CASSLGSRASGGPWYEQYF

j_call: TRBJ2-7
v_call: TRBV7-9
cdr3_aa: CASSGVSYEQYF

j_call: TRBJ2-1
v_call: TRBV5-1
cdr3_aa: CASSPDRVWQFF

j_call: TRBJ1-6
v_call: TRBV27
cdr3_aa: CASRSLARGLNSPLHF

j_call: TRBJ1-2
v_call: TRBV11-2
cdr3_aa: CASSLDKLGGAGYGYTF

j_call: TRBJ2-3
v_call: TRBV4-1
cdr3_aa: CASSQDRPGGEADTQYF

j_call: TRBJ2-2
v_call: TRBV30
cdr3_aa: CAWGGTSGGNTGELFF

j_call: TRBJ2-7
v_call: TRBV28
cdr3_aa: CASSPGTGFSEQYF

j_call: TRBJ2-1
v_call: TRBV6-1
cdr3_aa: CASSLRDPEGNEQFF

j_call: TRBJ2-1
v_call: TRBV6-1
cdr3_aa: CASSFTSGGVDEQFF

j_call: TRBJ2-2
v_call: TRBV28
cdr3_aa: CASSSRGELFF

j_call: TRBJ2-2
v_call: TRBV7-9
cdr3_aa: CASSLGGDYTGELFF

j_call: TRBJ1-2
v_call: TRBV5-4
cdr3_aa: CAGSEDSYYGYTF

j_call: TRBJ2-7
v_call: TRBV13
cdr3_aa: CASSFFRVREQYF

j_call: TRBJ2-1
v_call: TRBV14
cdr3_aa: CASGDRGNEQFF

j_call: TRBJ2-7
v_call: TRBV9
cdr3_aa: CASSPTGFPYEQYF

j_call: TRBJ1-4
v_call: TRBV5-6
cdr3_aa: CASSSTGAYEKLFF

j_call: TRBJ2-3
v_call: TRBV10-3
cdr3_aa: CAISESPGRGEDTQYF

j_call: TRBJ2-6
v_call: TRBV15
cdr3_aa: CATSRDISSGANVLTF